One and the same sample provided the 26 T cell receptor beta chains below, sequenced in a study of Tregs in tolerant kidney transplant recipients. Clones were sequenced by immunoSEQ multiplex PCR, and TCRdb holds only the in-frame ones, with some missing. The sample shows 90,000 to 150,000 clones, roughly 92% of them seen only once. Sequenced input: CD4+ T cells from blood. The source is a human donor in good health.

The chain has TRBV11-2 and TRBJ2-7; TRBD1 might be the D (7 bases). The CDR3 runs to 15 residues. Germline V gene lookup returns CDR1 SGHAT and CDR2 FQNNGV. The V gene lost 5 bases and the J gene lost 1 base, with 15 bases spanning the gap. The CDR3 region has the DNA TGTGCCAGCAGCCCAGGACCAGGGGGGTCCTACGAGCAGTACTTC. This codes for CASSPGPGGSYEQYF.

The V and J genes are TRBV4-1 and TRBJ2-1; 14 bases fit TRBD2. With V trimmed by 3 bases and J by 13 bases, 11 bases remained unmatched. Germline CDR1 reads MGHRA; CDR2 reads YSYEKL. CDR3 size: 16 residues. The CDR3 DNA reads as TGCGCCAGCAGCCATGGGGCGGGACTAGCGGGGGACGCACAGTTCTTC. Its protein is CASSHGAGLAGDAQFF.

Here the CDR3 DNA reads TGTGCCAGCAGCTGGAATAGCAATCAGCCCCAGCATTTT. Amino acid sequence: CASSWNSNQPQHF. The rearrangement links TRBV7-4 to TRBJ1-5; no reliable D call. Germline CDR1 and CDR2: SGHVT and SQSDAQ. Trimming took off 4 bases at V and 0 bases at J, with 4 bases between the two ends. This CDR3 has 13 amino acids.

V usage is TRBV6-5 and J usage is TRBJ2-3; D is unclear. There are 16 residues in the CDR3. CDR1 MNHEY and CDR2 SVGAGI come from the germline V gene. With 2 bases removed from V and 2 bases from J, the gap between germline ends came to 14 bases. CDR3: CASSYGRQTFTDTQYF. The CDR3, as DNA: TGTGCCAGCAGTTACGGCCGCCAGACGTTCACAGATACGCAGTATTTT.

The CDR3 loop reads CASSILDGGYTF. The CDR3, as DNA: TGTGCCAGTAGTATCCTGGATGGTGGCTACACCTTC. The chain recombines TRBV19 with TRBJ1-2; the D is unclear. Germline loops: CDR1 LNHDA, CDR2 SQIVND (reference sequence). This CDR3 has 12 amino acids. With 3 bases removed from V and 7 bases from J, the gap between germline ends came to 9 bases.

The chain uses TRBV7-9 and TRBJ2-3, with 12 nucleotides matching TRBD2. With V trimmed by 4 bases and J by 1 base, 3 bases remained unmatched. CDR1 is SEHNR, CDR2 FQNEAQ, per germline (reference sequence). CDR3 length: 16 amino acids. Here the CDR3 reads CASSYRLAGGTDTQYF. In DNA, the CDR3 is TGTGCCAGCAGCTACCGACTAGCGGGGGGCACAGATACGCAGTATTTT.

The V and J genes are TRBV27 and TRBJ2-7, with 10 positions matching TRBD1. Germline V gene lookup returns CDR1 MNHEY and CDR2 SMNVEV (reference sequence). V was pared by 5 bases and J by 4 bases, with 11 bases of the junction left unmatched. This CDR3 contains 16 residues. CDR3 loop: CASSPPRGQGIYEQYF. The DNA of the CDR3 is TGTGCCAGCAGTCCCCCCCGGGGACAGGGGATTTACGAGCAGTACTTC.

The V call is TRBV5-1, the J call TRBJ2-2; D remains unclear. V was shortened by 9 bases and J by 0 bases, with 12 bases between the two germline ends. This CDR3 contains 14 residues. Germline V gene data show CDR1 as SGHRS and CDR2 as YFSETQ. The DNA for the CDR3 is TGCGCCACGAGGTGGATGACGAACACCGGGGAGCTGTTTTTT. This sequence encodes CATRWMTNTGELFF.

This chain joins TRBV5-4 and TRBJ2-7; D call uncertain. Trimming took 4 bases from V and 4 from J, leaving 9 bases between them. The CDR3 has 12 amino acids. Germline V gene data show CDR1 as SGHNT and CDR2 as YYREEE (reference sequence). CDR3 nucleotide sequence: TGTGCCAGCAGCCTGAACAGATACGAGCAGTACTTC. Its protein product is CASSLNRYEQYF.

The CDR3 loop reads CASSLGQGDRLYF. CDR3 nucleotide sequence: TGTGCCAGCAGCTTGGGACAGGGGGATAGGCTGTACTTC. The chain recombines TRBV5-6 with TRBJ2-7; 9 bases are a match to TRBD1. CDR1 is SGHDT and CDR2 is YYEEEE in the germline V gene. V lost 0 bases, J lost 12 bases, and 7 bases stayed unmatched. The CDR3 is 13 residues long.

In this sample, this clone turned up once. This sample also contains other DNA sequences that code for the same CDR3. The genes are TRBV7-9 and TRBJ1-2, with D perhaps matching TRBD1 (5 bases). CDR1 SEHNR and CDR2 FQNEAQ come from the germline V gene (reference sequence). There are 12 residues in the CDR3. Between the trimmed V and J ends, which lost 5 bases and 8 bases, there was a span of 12 bases. The CDR3: CASSLRGDGYTF. CDR3 sequence (DNA): TGTGCCAGCAGCCTCCGGGGGGACGGCTACACCTTC.

This chain links TRBV11-3 with TRBJ2-7, with 9 bases matching TRBD1. There are 15 residues in the CDR3. From germline, CDR1 is SGHNT and CDR2 YENEEA. Germline trimming cut 5 bases from V and 0 bases from J; bases unmatched to any gene: 5. The CDR3, as DNA: TGTGCCAGCAGCCCTAAGACAGGGGGCTCCTACGAGCAGTACTTC. It codes for CASSPKTGGSYEQYF. Based on the CDR3 plus reference TRBV11-3 and TRBJ2-7, the full variable domain is EAGVVQSPRYKIIEKKQPVAFWCNPISGHNTLYWYLQNLGQGPELLIRYENEEAVDDSQLPKDRFSAERLKGVDSTLKIQPAELGDSAVYLCASSPKTGGSYEQYFGPGTRLTVT.

This clone appeared a single time. The V gene is TRBV18, the J gene TRBJ1-5, with 9 bases that match TRBD1. CDR1 is KGHSH and CDR2 is LQKENI in the germline V gene. The J segment lost 0 bases and the V segment lost 0 bases, leaving 9 bases of the junction unmatched. CDR3 size: 19 residues. The CDR3 here is CASSPPGTGPAYSNQPQHF. The CDR3, as DNA: TGTGCCAGCTCACCACCGGGGACAGGGCCCGCCTATAGCAATCAGCCCCAGCATTTT.

This chain joins TRBV10-2 and TRBJ1-5; D is unclear. Trimming left V 1 base short and J 5 bases short, with 9 bases between. Germline-derived CDR1 and CDR2 are WSHSY and SAAADI. This CDR3 has 14 residues. The CDR3 DNA follows: TGCGCCAGCAGTGAGTTTGACGGTTATCAGCCCCAGCATTTT. Residues: CASSEFDGYQPQHF.

This clone was detected a few times. The rearrangement joins TRBV6-1 to TRBJ2-7, with TRBD2 identical over 9 bases. Germline lookup yields CDR1 MNHNS and CDR2 SASEGT. After removal of 6 bases from V and 1 base from J, the junction contained 4 bases not matched to a gene. This CDR3 has 14 amino acids. CDR3: CASRLAGPSYEQYF. As DNA, the CDR3 is TGTGCCAGCAGGCTAGCGGGGCCTTCCTACGAGCAGTACTTC.

J is TRBJ2-1 and V is TRBV6-5, with D possibly being TRBD2 (5 bases). CDR1 and CDR2 from the germline V gene are MNHEY and SVGAGI. CDR3 size: 13 residues. The germline V and J ends were trimmed by 6 bases and 6 bases, with 12 bases remaining between them. In DNA, the CDR3 is TGTGCCAGCAGGAGGAATCGGGGCAATGAGCAGTTCTTC. Its protein product is CASRRNRGNEQFF.

This clone has a single count. The chain recombines TRBV18 with TRBJ1-1, with 7 bases fitting TRBD1. J lost 1 base, V lost 5 bases, and 4 bases had no gene match. In germline, CDR1 is KGHSH, CDR2 LQKENI. The CDR3 contains 14 residues. The CDR3 protein is CASSSTGANTEAFF. The CDR3 DNA reads TGTGCCAGCTCATCTACAGGGGCGAACACTGAAGCTTTCTTT.

The rearrangement links TRBV4-2 to TRBJ1-4, with D perhaps matching TRBD1 (6 bases). CDR1 is LGHNA, CDR2 YNFKEQ, per germline. V lost 0 bases to trimming and J lost 3 bases, with 11 bases between them. The CDR3 is 16 residues long. This CDR3 is CASSQDGGRPNEKLFF. The CDR3 nucleotides are TGTGCCAGCAGCCAAGATGGGGGGCGGCCTAATGAAAAACTGTTTTTT.

A single count supports this clone. CDR3 residues: CASSYSYSGNQPQHF. CDR3 coding DNA: TGTGCCAGCAGTTACTCTTACAGTGGCAATCAGCCCCAGCATTTT. The J gene is TRBJ1-5, the V gene TRBV6-5; D uncertain. The germline gives CDR1 MNHEY, CDR2 SVGAGI. This CDR3 spans 15 amino acids. V was trimmed by 0 bases and J by 2 bases, leaving 8 bases between them.

This clone appeared once. This chain uses TRBV19 with TRBJ2-3; TRBD2 might be the D (6 bases). Between the trimmed V and J ends, which lost 6 bases and 0 bases, there was a span of 13 bases. The germline V gene has CDR1 LNHDA and CDR2 SQIVND (reference sequence). The CDR3 totals 15 residues. The CDR3 DNA is TGTGCCAGTAGGCAGGAGGGCACTAGCACAGATACGCAGTATTTT. Residues: CASRQEGTSTDTQYF.

This chain uses TRBV9 with TRBJ2-1; 7 nucleotides align to TRBD2. V lost 6 bases to trimming and J lost 8 bases; unmatched junction nucleotides: 23. Per the germline V gene, CDR1 is SGDLS and CDR2 is YYNGEE. The CDR3 runs 18 residues. The CDR3 DNA reads as TGTGCCAGCAACGCGAGGAGCCCCGGGAGGACTGAAAGTCATGAGCAGTTCTTC. Protein sequence: CASNARSPGRTESHEQFF.

The rearrangement links TRBV12-5 to TRBJ2-2, with 11 bases matching TRBD2. Germline V gives CDR1 LGHNT, CDR2 FRNRAP. V shed 6 bases, J shed 3 bases, and the junction held 3 bases outside the gene matches. The CDR3 contains 15 residues. CDR3: CASGLTSGDTGELFF. The CDR3 DNA reads TGTGCTAGTGGACTGACTAGCGGGGACACCGGGGAGCTGTTTTTT. The full variable domain, with the rest looked up from reference TRBV12-5 and TRBJ2-2, is DARVTQTPRHKVTEMGQEVTMRCQPILGHNTVFWYRQTMMQGLELLAYFRNRAPLDDSGMPKDRFSAEMPDATLATLKIQPSEPRDSAVYFCASGLTSGDTGELFFGEGSRLTVL.

The chain couples TRBV7-3 to TRBJ2-1; 7 positions match TRBD1. Germline V gene sequence: CDR1 SGHTA, CDR2 FQGTGA. The CDR3 loop spans 14 amino acids. V dropped 4 bases and J dropped 2; count of bases not matched to a gene: 2. The CDR3 DNA reads as TGTGCCAGCAGCTCCACAGGGGCCTACAATGAGCAGTTCTTC. Encoded protein: CASSSTGAYNEQFF.

The chain links TRBV9 to TRBJ2-7, with 7 nucleotides matching TRBD2. The germline gives CDR1 SGDLS, CDR2 YYNGEE. The CDR3 is 15 residues long. J was trimmed by 2 bases and V by 0 bases; bases with no gene match: 5. The CDR3 DNA reads TGTGCCAGCAGCGTAGGAGTTGGGGGGGCCTACGAGCAGTACTTC. Its protein is CASSVGVGGAYEQYF.

This clone was observed a handful of times. The V call is TRBV25-1, the J call TRBJ1-3, with D hard to call. The CDR3 totals 16 residues. The V gene lost 1 base and the J gene lost 0 bases, with 10 bases spanning the gap. The germline V gene has CDR1 MGHDK and CDR2 SYGVNS. The DNA for the CDR3 is TGTGCCAGCAGTGAATTGGGGAGTCTCTCTGGAAACACCATATATTTT. Translated, it gives CASSELGSLSGNTIYF.

V is TRBV6-6 and J is TRBJ1-4; 10 nucleotides align to TRBD1. V lost 6 bases, J lost 8 bases, and 6 bases stayed unmatched. Germline V gene lookup returns CDR1 MNHNY and CDR2 SVGAGI (reference sequence). The CDR3 spans 14 residues. CDR3 sequence (DNA): TGTGCCAGCAGAGAGGACAGGGGGATGGAAAAACTGTTTTTT. Translated: CASREDRGMEKLFF.